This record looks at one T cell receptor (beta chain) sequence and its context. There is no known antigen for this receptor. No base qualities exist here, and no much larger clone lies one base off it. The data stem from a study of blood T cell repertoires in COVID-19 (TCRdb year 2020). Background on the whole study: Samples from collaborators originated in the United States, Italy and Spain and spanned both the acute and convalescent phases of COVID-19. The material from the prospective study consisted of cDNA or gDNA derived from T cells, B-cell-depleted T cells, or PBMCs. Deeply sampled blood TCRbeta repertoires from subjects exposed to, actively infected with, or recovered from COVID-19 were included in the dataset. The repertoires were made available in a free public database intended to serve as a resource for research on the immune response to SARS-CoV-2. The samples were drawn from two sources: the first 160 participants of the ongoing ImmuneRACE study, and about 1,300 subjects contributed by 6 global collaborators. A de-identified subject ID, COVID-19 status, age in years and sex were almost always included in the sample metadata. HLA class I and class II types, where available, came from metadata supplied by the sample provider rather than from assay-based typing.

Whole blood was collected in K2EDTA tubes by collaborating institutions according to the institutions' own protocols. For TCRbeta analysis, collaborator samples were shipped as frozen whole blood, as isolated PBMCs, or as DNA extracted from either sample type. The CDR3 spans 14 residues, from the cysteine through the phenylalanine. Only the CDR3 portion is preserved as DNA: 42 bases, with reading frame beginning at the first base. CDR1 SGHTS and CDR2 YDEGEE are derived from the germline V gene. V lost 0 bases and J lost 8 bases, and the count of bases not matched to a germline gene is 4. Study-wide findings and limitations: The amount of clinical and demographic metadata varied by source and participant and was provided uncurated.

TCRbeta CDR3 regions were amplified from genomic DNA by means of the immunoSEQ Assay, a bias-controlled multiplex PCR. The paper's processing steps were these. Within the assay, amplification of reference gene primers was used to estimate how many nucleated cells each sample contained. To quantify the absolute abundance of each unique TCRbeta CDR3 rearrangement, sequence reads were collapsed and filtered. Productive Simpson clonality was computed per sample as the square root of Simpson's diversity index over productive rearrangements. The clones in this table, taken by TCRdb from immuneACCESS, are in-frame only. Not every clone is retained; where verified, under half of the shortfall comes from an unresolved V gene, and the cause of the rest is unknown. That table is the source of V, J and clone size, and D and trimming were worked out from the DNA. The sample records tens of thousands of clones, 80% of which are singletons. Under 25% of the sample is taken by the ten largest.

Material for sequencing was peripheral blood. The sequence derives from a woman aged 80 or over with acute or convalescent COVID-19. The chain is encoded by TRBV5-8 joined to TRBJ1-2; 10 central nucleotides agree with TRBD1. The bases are TGTGCCAGCAGCTTGGGACAGGGGGCGGGAGGCTACACCTTC. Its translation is CASSLGQGAGGYTF.